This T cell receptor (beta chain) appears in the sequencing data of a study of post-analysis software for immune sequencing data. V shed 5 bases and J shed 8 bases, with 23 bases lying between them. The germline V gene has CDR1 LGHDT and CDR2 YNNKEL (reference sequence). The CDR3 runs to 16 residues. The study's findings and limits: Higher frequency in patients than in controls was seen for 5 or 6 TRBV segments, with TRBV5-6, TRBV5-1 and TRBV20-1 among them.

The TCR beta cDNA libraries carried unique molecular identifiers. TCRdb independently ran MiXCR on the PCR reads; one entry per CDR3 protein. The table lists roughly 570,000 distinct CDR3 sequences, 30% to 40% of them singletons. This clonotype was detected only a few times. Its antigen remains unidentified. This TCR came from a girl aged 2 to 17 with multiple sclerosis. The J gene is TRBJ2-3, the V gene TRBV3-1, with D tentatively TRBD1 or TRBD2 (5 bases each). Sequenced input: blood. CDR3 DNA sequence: TGTGCCAGCAGCGGGCTGAGGGGTACCCATCCGGGTACGCAGTATTTT. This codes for CASSGLRGTHPGTQYF.